This TCR beta chain was found in a study of blood T cell repertoires in COVID-19. Study-level background: COVID-19 samples from acute and convalescent phases originated in the United States, Italy and Spain.

Using immunoSEQ multiplex PCR, the repertoire was profiled, and TCRdb retains in-frame clones only, with some absent. The data show 250,000 or so clones, 88% seen once. Everyone who took part was roughly 18 to 100 years old, and they came from about two dozen US areas. Trimming removed 5 bases from V and 9 bases from J, with 15 bases in between. There are 13 residues in the CDR3. Germline V gene data show CDR1 as SNHLY and CDR2 as FYNNEI. This sequence was found in a woman aged 40 to 50 with acute COVID-19. Input material: PBMCs or T cells enriched from blood (not recorded which). The chain joins TRBV2 to TRBJ2-3; D perhaps matches TRBD2 (6 bases). In DNA, the CDR3 is TGTGCCAGCAGTCCCCGGGGAGGAGAGACGCAGTATTTT. Its translation: CASSPRGGETQYF.